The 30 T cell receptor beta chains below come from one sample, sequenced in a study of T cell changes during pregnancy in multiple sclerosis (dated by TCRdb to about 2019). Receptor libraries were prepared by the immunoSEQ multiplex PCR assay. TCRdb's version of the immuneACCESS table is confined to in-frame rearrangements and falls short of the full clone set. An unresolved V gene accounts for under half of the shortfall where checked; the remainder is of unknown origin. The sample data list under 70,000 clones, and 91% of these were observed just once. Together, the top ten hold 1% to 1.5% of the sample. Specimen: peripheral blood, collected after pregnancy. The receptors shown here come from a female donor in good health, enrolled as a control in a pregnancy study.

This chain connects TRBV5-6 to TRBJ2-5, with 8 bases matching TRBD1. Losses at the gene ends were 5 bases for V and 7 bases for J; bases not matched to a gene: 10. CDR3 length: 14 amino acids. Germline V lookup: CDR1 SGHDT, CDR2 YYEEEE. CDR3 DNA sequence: TGTGCCAGCAGTAAGGTTCAAGGGACAGGGACCCAGTACTTC. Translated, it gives CASSKVQGTGTQYF.

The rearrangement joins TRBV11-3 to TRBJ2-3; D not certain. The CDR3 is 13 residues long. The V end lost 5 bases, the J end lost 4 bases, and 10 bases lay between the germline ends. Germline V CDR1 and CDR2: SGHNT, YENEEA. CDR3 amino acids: CASSGTSPDTQYF. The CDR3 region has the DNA TGTGCCAGCAGCGGTACGAGCCCAGATACGCAGTATTTT.

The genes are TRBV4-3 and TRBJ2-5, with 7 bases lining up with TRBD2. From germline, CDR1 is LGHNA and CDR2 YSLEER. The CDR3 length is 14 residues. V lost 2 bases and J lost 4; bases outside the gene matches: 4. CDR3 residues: CASSQNGEGETQYF. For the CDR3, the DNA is TGCGCCAGCAGCCAAAACGGGGAGGGAGAGACCCAGTACTTC.

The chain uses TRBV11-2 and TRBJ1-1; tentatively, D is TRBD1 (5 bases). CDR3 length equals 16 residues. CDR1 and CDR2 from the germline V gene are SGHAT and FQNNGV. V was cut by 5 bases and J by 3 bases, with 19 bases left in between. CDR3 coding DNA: TGTGCCAGCAGCCGTATCGCTCAGGGATTGCACACTGAAGCTTTCTTT. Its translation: CASSRIAQGLHTEAFF.

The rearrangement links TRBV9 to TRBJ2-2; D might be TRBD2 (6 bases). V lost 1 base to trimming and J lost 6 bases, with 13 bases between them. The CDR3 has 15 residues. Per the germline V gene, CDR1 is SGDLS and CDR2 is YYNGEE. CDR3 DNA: TGTGCCAGCAGCGTATTGCAGGAGGGCGCCGGGGAGCTGTTTTTT. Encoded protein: CASSVLQEGAGELFF.

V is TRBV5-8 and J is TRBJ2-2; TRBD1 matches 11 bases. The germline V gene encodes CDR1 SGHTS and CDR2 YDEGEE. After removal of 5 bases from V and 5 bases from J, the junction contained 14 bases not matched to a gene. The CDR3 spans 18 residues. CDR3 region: CASRFRNGQGAPTGELFF. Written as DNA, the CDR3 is TGTGCCAGCAGATTCCGGAATGGACAGGGGGCTCCGACCGGGGAGCTGTTTTTT. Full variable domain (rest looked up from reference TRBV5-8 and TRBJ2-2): EAGVTQSPTHLIKTRGQQATLRCSPISGHTSVYWYQQALGLGLQFLLWYDEGEERNRGNFPPRFSGRQFPNYSSELNVNALELEDSALYLCASRFRNGQGAPTGELFFGEGSRLTVL.

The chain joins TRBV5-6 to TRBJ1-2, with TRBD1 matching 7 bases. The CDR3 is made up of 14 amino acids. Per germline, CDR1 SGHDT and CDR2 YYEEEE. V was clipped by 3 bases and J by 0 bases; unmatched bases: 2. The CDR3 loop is CASSSDRPNYGYTF. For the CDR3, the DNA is TGTGCCAGCAGCTCGGACAGGCCTAACTATGGCTACACCTTC.

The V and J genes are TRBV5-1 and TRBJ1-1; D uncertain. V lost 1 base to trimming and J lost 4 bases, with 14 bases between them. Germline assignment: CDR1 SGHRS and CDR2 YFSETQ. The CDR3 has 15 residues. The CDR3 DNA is TGCGCCAGCAGCTTGACCGCTTTTGGGAGCACTGAAGCTTTCTTT. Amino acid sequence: CASSLTAFGSTEAFF.

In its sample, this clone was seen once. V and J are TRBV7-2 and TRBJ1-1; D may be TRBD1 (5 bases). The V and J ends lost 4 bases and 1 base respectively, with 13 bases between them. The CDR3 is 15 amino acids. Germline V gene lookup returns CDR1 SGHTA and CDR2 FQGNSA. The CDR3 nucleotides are TGTGCCAGCAGCTCGCATTGGGGGGGGAACACTGAAGCTTTCTTT. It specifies CASSSHWGGNTEAFF.

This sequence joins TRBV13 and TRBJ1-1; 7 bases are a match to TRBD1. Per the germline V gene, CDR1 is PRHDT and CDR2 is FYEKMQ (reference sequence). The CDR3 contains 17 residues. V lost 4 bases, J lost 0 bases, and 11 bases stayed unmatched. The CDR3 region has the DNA TGTGCCAGCAGCTCTCCGGGACAGTCATCCTTGAACACTGAAGCTTTCTTT. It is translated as CASSSPGQSSLNTEAFF.

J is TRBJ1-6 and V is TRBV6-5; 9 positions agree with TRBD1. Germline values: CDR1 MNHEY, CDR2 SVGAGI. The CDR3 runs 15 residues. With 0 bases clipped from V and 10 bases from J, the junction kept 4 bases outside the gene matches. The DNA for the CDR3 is TGTGCCAGCAGTTACTCGGACAGGGGAGGGTCACCCCTCCACTTT. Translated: CASSYSDRGGSPLHF.

CDR3 in amino acids: CASSSGQGTDTQYF. CDR3 coding DNA: TGCGCCAGCAGCTCGGGACAGGGGACAGATACGCAGTATTTT. V and J are TRBV5-1 and TRBJ2-3, with 10 bases lining up with TRBD1. The J segment lost 3 bases and the V segment lost 3 bases, leaving 1 base of the junction unmatched. CDR1 and CDR2 from the germline V gene are SGHRS and YFSETQ. The CDR3 is made up of 14 amino acids.

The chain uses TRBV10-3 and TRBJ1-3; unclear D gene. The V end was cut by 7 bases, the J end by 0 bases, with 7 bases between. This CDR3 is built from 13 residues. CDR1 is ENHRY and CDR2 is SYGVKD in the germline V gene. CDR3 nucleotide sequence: TGTGCCATCAAAAACTACTCTGGAAACACCATATATTTT. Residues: CAIKNYSGNTIYF.

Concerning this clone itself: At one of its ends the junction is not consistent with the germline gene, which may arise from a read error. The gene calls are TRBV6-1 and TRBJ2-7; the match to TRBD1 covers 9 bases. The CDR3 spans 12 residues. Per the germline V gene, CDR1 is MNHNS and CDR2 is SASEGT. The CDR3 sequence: CASSEGGTGLWF. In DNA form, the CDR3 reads TGTGCCAGCAGTGAAGGGGGGACAGGGTTGTGGTTC.

CDR3 DNA: TGTGCCAGTAGTATATGGGCCGGGGGGCCCATCTCCTACAATGAGCAGTTCTTC. Amino acids: CASSIWAGGPISYNEQFF. The V call is TRBV19, the J call TRBJ2-1, with TRBD2 as a possible D gene (7 bases). V was clipped by 2 bases and J by 0 bases, with 17 bases between them. Germline V CDR1 and CDR2: LNHDA, SQIVND (reference sequence). There are 18 residues in the CDR3.

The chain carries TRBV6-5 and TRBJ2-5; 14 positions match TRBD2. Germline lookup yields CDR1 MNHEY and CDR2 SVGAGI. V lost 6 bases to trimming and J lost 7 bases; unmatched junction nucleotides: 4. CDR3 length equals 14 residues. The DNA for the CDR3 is TGTGCCAGCAGAAGACTAGCGGGAGGGGTGACCCAGTACTTC. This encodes CASRRLAGGVTQYF.

The CDR3 spells CASTRGALSLFF. CDR3 in DNA: TGTGCCAGCACCAGGGGGGCCCTATCTTTGTTCTTC. The chain joins TRBV9 to TRBJ2-1; D is possibly TRBD1 (7 bases). V shed 6 bases and J shed 15 bases, with 19 bases lying between them. CDR3 length equals 12 residues. Germline CDR1 is SGDLS and CDR2 is YYNGEE.

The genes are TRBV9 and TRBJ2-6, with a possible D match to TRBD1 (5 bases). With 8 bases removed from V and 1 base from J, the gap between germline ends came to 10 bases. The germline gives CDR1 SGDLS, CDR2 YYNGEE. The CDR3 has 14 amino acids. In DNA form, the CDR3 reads TGTGCCAGTCAAGGGGTGTCTGGGGCCAACGTCCTGACTTTC. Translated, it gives CASQGVSGANVLTF. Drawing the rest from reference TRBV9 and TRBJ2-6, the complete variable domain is DSGVTQTPKHLITATGQRVTLRCSPRSGDLSVYWYQQSLDQGLQFLIQYYNGEERAKGNILERFSAQQFPDLHSELNLSSLELGDSALYFCASQGVSGANVLTFGAGSRLTVL.

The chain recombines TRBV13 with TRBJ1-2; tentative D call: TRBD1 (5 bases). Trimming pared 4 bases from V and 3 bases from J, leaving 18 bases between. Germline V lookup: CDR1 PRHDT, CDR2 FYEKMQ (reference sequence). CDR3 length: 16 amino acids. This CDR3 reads CASSSKGGGADYGYTF. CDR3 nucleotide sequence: TGTGCCAGCAGCTCTAAAGGAGGCGGGGCTGACTATGGCTACACCTTC.

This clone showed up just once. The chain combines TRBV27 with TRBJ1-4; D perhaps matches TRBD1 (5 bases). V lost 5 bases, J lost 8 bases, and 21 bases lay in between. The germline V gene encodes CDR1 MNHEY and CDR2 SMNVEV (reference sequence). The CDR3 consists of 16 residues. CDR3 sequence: CASSLNPQGAREKLFF. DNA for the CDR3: TGTGCCAGCAGTCTTAATCCCCAGGGCGCGCGGGAAAAACTGTTTTTT.

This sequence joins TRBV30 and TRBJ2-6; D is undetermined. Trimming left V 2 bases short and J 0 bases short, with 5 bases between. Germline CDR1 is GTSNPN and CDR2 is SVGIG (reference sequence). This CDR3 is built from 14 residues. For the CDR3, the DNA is TGTGCCTGGAGTAGTAGCTCTGGGGCCAACGTCCTGACTTTC. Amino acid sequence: CAWSSSSGANVLTF.

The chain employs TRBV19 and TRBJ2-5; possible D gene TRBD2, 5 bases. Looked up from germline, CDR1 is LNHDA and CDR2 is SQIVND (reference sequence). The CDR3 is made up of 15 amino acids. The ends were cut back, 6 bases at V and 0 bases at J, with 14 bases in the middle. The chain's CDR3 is CASSQVSGNQETQYF. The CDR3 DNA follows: TGTGCCAGTAGCCAAGTTTCCGGGAACCAAGAGACCCAGTACTTC.

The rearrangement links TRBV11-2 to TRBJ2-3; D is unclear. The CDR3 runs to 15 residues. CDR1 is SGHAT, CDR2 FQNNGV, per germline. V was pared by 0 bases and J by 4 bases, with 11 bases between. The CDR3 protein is CASSLDYAGPDTQYF. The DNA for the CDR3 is TGTGCCAGCAGCTTAGATTACGCAGGCCCAGATACGCAGTATTTT.

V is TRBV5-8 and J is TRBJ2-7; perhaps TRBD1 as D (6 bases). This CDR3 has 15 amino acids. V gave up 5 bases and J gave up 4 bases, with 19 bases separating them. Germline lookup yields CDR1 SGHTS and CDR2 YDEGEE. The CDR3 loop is CASSYPRTDLYEQYF. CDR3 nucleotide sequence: TGTGCCAGCAGTTACCCAAGGACAGACCTATACGAGCAGTACTTC.

This CDR3 is CASSQLQGSYNEQFF. In nucleotides, the CDR3 is TGTGCCAGCAGCCAGTTACAGGGATCCTACAATGAGCAGTTCTTC. This chain uses TRBV14 with TRBJ2-1; possibly TRBD1 for D (6 bases). Trimming pared 3 bases from V and 1 base from J, leaving 10 bases between. CDR1 SGHDN and CDR2 FVKESK come from the germline V gene. CDR3 length equals 15 residues.

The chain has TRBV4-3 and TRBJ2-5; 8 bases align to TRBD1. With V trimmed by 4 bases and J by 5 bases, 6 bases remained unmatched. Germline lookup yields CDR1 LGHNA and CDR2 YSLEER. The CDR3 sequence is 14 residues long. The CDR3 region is CASSPGGAEETQYF. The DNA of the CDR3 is TGCGCCAGCAGCCCAGGGGGCGCCGAGGAGACCCAGTACTTC.

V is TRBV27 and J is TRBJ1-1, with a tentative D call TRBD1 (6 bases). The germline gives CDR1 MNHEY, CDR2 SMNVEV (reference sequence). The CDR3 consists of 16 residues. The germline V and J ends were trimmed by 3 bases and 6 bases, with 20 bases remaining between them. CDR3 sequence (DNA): TGTGCCAGCAGTTTTAGGGTTGGACAGCTCGCAGCTGAAGCTTTCTTT. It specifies CASSFRVGQLAAEAFF.

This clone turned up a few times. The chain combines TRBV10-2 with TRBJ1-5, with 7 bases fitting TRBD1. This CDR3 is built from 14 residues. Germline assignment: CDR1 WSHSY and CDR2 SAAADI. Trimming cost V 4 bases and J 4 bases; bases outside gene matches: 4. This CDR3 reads CASSGTGGNQPQHF. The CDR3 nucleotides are TGCGCCAGCAGTGGGACAGGTGGGAATCAGCCCCAGCATTTT.

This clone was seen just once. CDR3 DNA sequence: TGTGCCAGCAGCCCTGCCTCGAAACTCCTTTATGGCTACACCTTC. It specifies CASSPASKLLYGYTF. The rearrangement links TRBV5-4 to TRBJ1-2; no clear D gene. Trimming shortened V by 4 bases and J by 5 bases, and 18 bases separated the two germline ends. The CDR3 runs to 15 residues. Germline values: CDR1 SGHNT, CDR2 YYREEE (reference sequence).

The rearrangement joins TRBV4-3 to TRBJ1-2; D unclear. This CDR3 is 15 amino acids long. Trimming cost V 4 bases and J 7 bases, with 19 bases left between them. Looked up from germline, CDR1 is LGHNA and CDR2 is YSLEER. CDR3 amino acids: CASSLQVFRHGGYTF. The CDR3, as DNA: TGCGCCAGCAGCCTGCAAGTGTTCCGACACGGTGGCTACACCTTC.